This record covers a single T cell receptor (beta chain). The antigen remains unidentified. J was trimmed by 4 bases and V by 6 bases; bases with no gene match: 5. The germline V gene has CDR1 DFQATT and CDR2 SNEGSKA (reference sequence). The CDR3 contains 14 residues. The sample is drawn from a study of Graves' ophthalmopathy and Graves' hyperthyroidism. Study results and caveats: Ophthalmopathy cases were distinguished from stable hyperthyroidism by a 13-signature model, reaching approximately 88% sensitivity and approximately 81% specificity. Most expanded clonotypes from thyroid (those above 0.001 frequency) were also found in blood. Progression of ophthalmopathy was predicted by the model with 60% to 71% sensitivity and roughly 73% specificity.

The authors amplified TCR beta CDR3 regions, and they did so from RNA transcripts for repertoire sequencing. Investigators did first-round RT-PCR with HTBI primers, then second-round multiplex PCR. TCRdb re-called the multiplex PCR reads with MiXCR, one entry per CDR3 protein. The sample shows 45,000 to 60,000 distinct CDR3 sequences, around 50% of them seen only once. This chain uses TRBV20-1 with TRBJ2-5; 13 bases are shared with TRBD2. The receptor was derived from an adult woman with Graves' ophthalmopathy. Sequencing was performed on peripheral blood. The CDR3 sequence: CSALRTSGGETQYF. CDR3 coding DNA: TGCAGTGCCCTGAGGACTAGCGGGGGAGAGACCCAGTACTTC.